This is a list of T cell receptor beta chains from one sample in a study of control samples from healthy donors and cancer patients. Produced via immunoSEQ multiplex PCR; TCRdb's table is partial and in-frame only. The sample consists of approximately 170,000 clones, 75% to 95% of them appearing once. The specimen sequenced was blood. Source of these receptors: a woman aged 25 to 39 in good health. Each CDR3 is given with its conserved first and last residue. Not all rows give a size; the values are once, few, many and, for expanded clones, a class.

abundance	v_gene	j_gene	CDR3aa
-	TRBV7-9	TRBJ2-2	CASSDRERGGTGELFF
-	TRBV3-1/TRBV3-2	TRBJ1-1	CASSRQGLTEAFF
once	TRBV7-6	TRBJ1-1	CASSLDMGYQNTEAFF
-	TRBV6-5	TRBJ2-3	CASSSGSSTDTQYF
once	TRBV23-1	TRBJ2-7	CASSQGTSGYEQYF
-	TRBV7-3	TRBJ2-3	CASSLTRTGTDTQYF
-	TRBV7-7	TRBJ2-1	CASSPDRSSYNEQFF
-	TRBV7-9	TRBJ1-1	CASSSTGAAFF
-	TRBV7-3	TRBJ1-2	CASSAGTGDGYTF
-	TRBV6-5	TRBJ2-3	CASRRDLRGTDTQYF
-	TRBV10-3	TRBJ1-2	CAIRIDSNYGYTF
-	TRBV5-1	TRBJ2-5	CASSPQGEETQYF
-	TRBV10-1	TRBJ1-2	CARGPPYGYTF
-	TRBV25-1	TRBJ1-1	CASSPRQGRGEAFF
once	TRBV9	TRBJ1-1	CASSGDTLEAFF
-	TRBV11-3	TRBJ2-3	CASSPGTSGSTDTQYF
-	TRBV6-2/TRBV6-3	TRBJ1-2	CASSYGTGFYGYTF
-	TRBV9	TRBJ1-2	CASSVEMGSYGYTF
-	TRBV6-1	TRBJ2-7	CASSENRARTYEQYF
-	TRBV6-4	TRBJ2-1	CASSETYYNEQFF
-	TRBV12-1	TRBJ1-5	CASSSDNQPQHF
-	TRBV30	TRBJ1-2	CAWPGDYGYTF
-	TRBV11-2	TRBJ2-6	CASSLGFRYSGANVLTF
-	TRBV4-1	TRBJ1-2	CASSQGQGTNYGYTF
-	TRBV5-1	TRBJ2-1	CASSLGGGRLFF
-	TRBV6-5	TRBJ1-3	CASTPGQGNTIYF
-	TRBV7-9	TRBJ2-3	CASSPTSEATQYF
-	TRBV6-5	TRBJ1-3	CASGQGAFINTIYF